Shown below are 23 T cell receptor beta chains from a single sample sequenced in a study of T cell responses to AZD1222 COVID-19 vaccine (dated by TCRdb to the early 2020s). Libraries were prepared through the immunoSEQ multiplex PCR assay. This is the immuneACCESS table as TCRdb keeps it, with only in-frame sequences that have V and J called. A part of the clones is gone; compared with another copy, unresolved V genes explain less than half, and the rest is unexplained. This sample holds fewer than 200,000 clones; roughly 88% were observed only once. More than 0.4% of the sample belongs to the ten largest clones. The intended sense of this specimen's time point label: baseline before first vaccination. The sample was peripheral blood, taken on day 0 of AZD1222 vaccination. These receptors originate from an adult in good health.

The chain links TRBV14 to TRBJ2-3, with TRBD2 identical over 8 bases. Trimming removed 0 bases from V and 2 bases from J; junction bases left unmatched: 4. The V gene's germline CDR1 is SGHDN and CDR2 FVKESK. The CDR3 has 16 amino acids. CDR3 sequence reads: CASSQEAGEPTDTQYF. As DNA, the CDR3 is TGTGCCAGCAGCCAAGAAGCGGGGGAGCCCACAGATACGCAGTATTTT. Full variable domain (remainder filled in from reference TRBV14 and TRBJ2-3): EAGVTQFPSHSVIEKGQTVTLRCDPISGHDNLYWYRRVMGKEIKFLLHFVKESKQDESGMPNNRFLAERTGGTYSTLKVQPAELEDSGVYFCASSQEAGEPTDTQYFGPGTRLTVL.

Points on this clone: The sample holds other DNA sequences that translate to the same CDR3. J is TRBJ2-1 and V is TRBV20-1, with 11 bases fitting TRBD2. The CDR3 totals 14 residues. Germline CDR1 is DFQATT and CDR2 is SNEGSKA (reference sequence). Trimming took 3 bases from V and 9 from J; bases not matched to a gene: 7. The CDR3, as DNA: TGCAGTGCTAGTCACCTAGCGGGAGGTGGTGAGCAGTTCTTC. It encodes CSASHLAGGGEQFF.

The chain combines TRBV5-6 with TRBJ2-5; 14 bases map to TRBD2. Per the germline V gene, CDR1 is SGHDT and CDR2 is YYEEEE. V lost 4 bases, J lost 0 bases, and 8 bases stayed unmatched. This CDR3 region has 18 residues. The CDR3 reads CASSPGLAGELYQETQYF. The CDR3 region has the DNA TGTGCCAGCAGCCCGGGACTAGCGGGGGAGTTGTACCAAGAGACCCAGTACTTC.

J is TRBJ1-6 and V is TRBV5-1; 7 bases map to TRBD1. Germline lookup yields CDR1 SGHRS and CDR2 YFSETQ. V was pared by 3 bases and J by 4 bases, with 7 bases of the junction left unmatched. The CDR3 loop spans 16 amino acids. As DNA, the CDR3 is TGCGCCAGCAGCTCCCGGGACAGCGGGTATAATTCACCCCTCCACTTT. Translated: CASSSRDSGYNSPLHF.

The V call is TRBV7-3, the J call TRBJ2-2; D gene ambiguous. The ends were cut back, 5 bases at V and 1 base at J, with 8 bases in the middle. The CDR3 sequence is 14 residues long. Per germline, CDR1 SGHTA and CDR2 FQGTGA. CDR3 loop: CASSRDLNTGELFF. The DNA for the CDR3 is TGTGCCAGCAGCCGTGACTTGAACACCGGGGAGCTGTTTTTT.

The J gene is TRBJ2-7, the V gene TRBV3-1 (or the pseudogene TRBV3-2), with D possibly being TRBD1 (6 bases). V was clipped by 1 base and J by 0 bases, with 10 bases between them. From germline, CDR1 is LGHDT and CDR2 YNNKEL (reference sequence). The CDR3 contains 15 residues. The CDR3 DNA sequence: TGTGCCAGCAGCCAAGTCAGGACAGTCTCCTACGAGCAGTACTTC. It codes for CASSQVRTVSYEQYF.

The rearrangement joins TRBV19 to TRBJ1-5; weak D call: TRBD1 (5 bases). V was trimmed by 11 bases and J by 5 bases, leaving 25 bases between them. There are 16 residues in the CDR3. Germline assignment: CDR1 LNHDA and CDR2 SQIVND (reference sequence). The CDR3 spells CASLVGLWANDQPQHF. The DNA of the CDR3 is TGTGCCTCCCTGGTGGGGCTGTGGGCAAACGATCAGCCCCAGCATTTT.

V is TRBV12-3 or TRBV12-4 and J is TRBJ1-1; tentative D call: TRBD1 (6 bases). The CDR3 spans 12 residues. V dropped 5 bases and J dropped 6 bases, with 10 bases sitting between them. DNA for the CDR3: TGTGCCAGCAGTACTAGGACAGCTGAAGCTTTCTTT. Its translation: CASSTRTAEAFF.

This clone was counted between two and nine times. The chain is built from TRBV6-5 and TRBJ2-5; TRBD1 matches at 9 bases. Germline assignment: CDR1 MNHEY and CDR2 SVGAGI. V lost 7 bases, J lost 2 bases, and 5 bases stayed unmatched. The CDR3 sequence is 14 residues long. This chain's CDR3 is CASTRDRAQETQYF. Here the CDR3 DNA reads TGTGCCAGCACCCGGGACAGGGCGCAAGAGACCCAGTACTTC.

This chain joins TRBV9 and TRBJ2-3, with 7 bases aligning to TRBD2. The trim removed 3 bases at V and 2 bases at J, leaving 12 bases unmatched. The CDR3 length is 17 residues. CDR1 and CDR2 from the germline V gene are SGDLS and YYNGEE. The CDR3 DNA is TGTGCCAGCAGCGCCCGGGGGGAACAGCTGCTCACAGATACGCAGTATTTT. It is translated as CASSARGEQLLTDTQYF.

The gene calls are TRBV5-1 and TRBJ1-3, with D unclear. Trimming pared 1 base from V and 3 bases from J, leaving 8 bases between. The CDR3 spans 14 residues. CDR1 and CDR2 (germline): SGHRS, YFSETQ. The CDR3 DNA is TGCGCCAGCAGCTTGAAAGGCGATGGAAACACCATATATTTT. It codes for CASSLKGDGNTIYF. Supplemented by reference TRBV5-1 and TRBJ1-3, the full variable domain reads KAGVTQTPRYLIKTRGQQVTLSCSPISGHRSVSWYQQTPGQGLQFLFEYFSETQRNKGNFPGRFSGRQFSNSRSEMNVSTLELGDSALYLCASSLKGDGNTIYFGEGSWLTVV.

The chain joins TRBV7-2 to TRBJ2-5, with D maybe TRBD2 (6 bases). V lost 2 bases and J 2 bases, leaving 6 bases between the germline ends. This CDR3 has 13 amino acids. CDR1 is SGHTA and CDR2 is FQGNSA in the germline V gene. The CDR3 nucleotides are TGTGCCAGCAGCTTACTAGCGCAAGAGACCCAGTACTTC. This encodes CASSLLAQETQYF.

The rearrangement links TRBV28 to TRBJ2-7; TRBD1 matches at 7 bases. The V segment lost 3 bases and the J segment 5 bases; nucleotides outside the gene matches: 7. The CDR3 has 14 amino acids. Germline loops: CDR1 MDHEN, CDR2 SYDVKM. As DNA, the CDR3 is TGTGCCAGCAGTTTGGGGCAGGGGGTCGACGAGCAGTACTTC. Its protein is CASSLGQGVDEQYF.

The V gene is TRBV27, the J gene TRBJ1-5; D unclear. This CDR3 has 14 residues. CDR1 is MNHEY and CDR2 is SMNVEV in the germline V gene (reference sequence). Trimming pared 8 bases from V and 1 base from J, leaving 12 bases between. The CDR3 is CASRRAGSNQPQHF. In DNA form, the CDR3 reads TGTGCCAGCCGAAGGGCAGGAAGCAATCAGCCCCAGCATTTT.

V and J are TRBV12-3 or TRBV12-4 and TRBJ1-5; 7 bases map to TRBD1. With 7 bases clipped from V and 10 bases from J, the junction kept 7 bases outside the gene matches. The CDR3 is made up of 12 amino acids. DNA for the CDR3: TGTGCCAGCAATCTAGGACAGGCTCCCCAGCATTTT. Its translation is CASNLGQAPQHF.

This clone was found a few times. V gene TRBV7-8 combines with J gene TRBJ2-7; D remains unclear. V shed 5 bases and J shed 9 bases, with 11 bases lying between them. The CDR3 spans 11 residues. Germline V gives CDR1 SGHVS, CDR2 FQNEAQ. DNA of the CDR3: TGTGCCAGCAGCGGAAGCCTCGGGCAGTACTTC. This codes for CASSGSLGQYF. The full variable domain, in which reference TRBV7-8 and TRBJ2-7 provide the parts outside the CDR3, is GAGVSQSPRYKVAKRGQDVALRCDPISGHVSLFWYQQALGQGPEFLTYFQNEAQLDKSGLPSDRFFAERPEGSVSTLKIQRTQQEDSAVYLCASSGSLGQYFGPGTRLTVT.

V is TRBV9 and J is TRBJ2-1; 8 bases line up with TRBD2. The CDR3 loop spans 16 amino acids. Germline CDR1 is SGDLS and CDR2 is YYNGEE. V dropped 4 bases and J dropped 7; count of bases not matched to a gene: 13. CDR3 region: CASSQVAGGGGNEQFF. The CDR3 coding sequence is TGTGCCAGCAGCCAAGTGGCGGGAGGCGGGGGGAATGAGCAGTTCTTC.

The rearrangement links TRBV9 to TRBJ2-7, with 12 bases that match TRBD1. The germline CDR1 and CDR2 sequences are SGDLS and YYNGEE. The CDR3 runs to 16 residues. V lost 0 bases, J lost 6 bases, and 7 bases stayed unmatched. CDR3 sequence (DNA): TGTGCCAGCAGCGTAGTCCCGGGACAGGGGGCAGGCGAGCAGTACTTC. Translated: CASSVVPGQGAGEQYF.

The J gene is TRBJ2-1, the V gene TRBV29-1, with TRBD1 as a possible D gene (5 bases). Trimming stripped 0 bases from V and 0 bases from J, with 15 bases between. The CDR3 spans 17 residues. Germline CDR1 is SQVTM and CDR2 is ANQGSEA. For the CDR3, the DNA is TGCAGCGTTGAAGACGTAGGGGCAGGCTTCTCCTACAATGAGCAGTTCTTC. Residues: CSVEDVGAGFSYNEQFF.

DNA for the CDR3: TGTGCCAGCAGCTCGCTGACAGGGGAGCGCCGTGACTCTGGAAACACCATATATTTT. Protein product: CASSSLTGERRDSGNTIYF. V and J are TRBV5-6 and TRBJ1-3; 8 bases map to TRBD1. The CDR3 is 19 amino acids. The germline V gene has CDR1 SGHDT and CDR2 YYEEEE. J gave up 0 bases and V 3 bases, and 14 bases lay outside the gene matches.

To note about this clone: A read error may account for a junction end that differs from germline. This sequence joins TRBV3-1 (or the pseudogene TRBV3-2) and TRBJ2-7, with D perhaps matching TRBD1 or TRBD2 (5 bases each). Germline CDR1 reads LGHDT; CDR2 reads YNNKEL (reference sequence). This CDR3 region has 15 residues. The CDR3, as DNA: TGTGCCAGCAGCCCCCAAGCCCCCGCCGCGGGTGGGGCTAACTTC. Its translation is CASSPQAPAAGGANF.

This clone was seen more than once but under ten times. The chain uses TRBV7-9 and TRBJ1-1; the D gene is possibly TRBD1 (6 bases). The germline gives CDR1 SEHNR, CDR2 FQNEAQ (reference sequence). V lost 5 bases and J lost 1, with 8 bases in between. This CDR3 is built from 13 residues. CDR3 region: CASSKQGNTEAFF. CDR3 nucleotide sequence: TGTGCCAGCAGCAAACAGGGGAACACTGAAGCTTTCTTT.

This clone was seen repeatedly, ten times or more. This rearrangement joins TRBV23-1 to TRBJ2-5, with 12 positions matching TRBD2. TRBV23-1 is flagged as an ORF with uncertain function. CDR3 size: 15 residues. Germline trimming cut 4 bases from V and 2 bases from J; bases unmatched to any gene: 2. CDR3 loop: CASSPSGRDQETQYF. The CDR3 DNA sequence: TGCGCCAGCAGTCCTAGCGGGAGGGATCAAGAGACCCAGTACTTC.